The 27 T cell receptor beta chains below all came from one sample that was sequenced in a study of T cells in Graves' hyperthyroidism and ophthalmopathy. TCR beta CDR3 regions were amplified from RNA. The HTBI primer set was used in a first-round RT-PCR of the TCR CDR3. MiXCR was run by TCRdb on the multiplex PCR reads, yielding one entry per CDR3 protein. Of hundreds of thousands of distinct CDR3 sequences listed, around 20% are singletons. The sample was blood. Receptor source: a woman aged 45-60 years with Graves' hyperthyroidism that later progressed to Graves' ophthalmopathy.

The genes are TRBV24-1 and TRBJ1-1; D might be TRBD1 (6 bases). V was cut by 4 bases and J by 3 bases, with 14 bases left in between. The CDR3 is made up of 15 amino acids. CDR1 KGHDR and CDR2 SFDVKD come from the germline V gene. The CDR3 DNA follows: TGTGCCACCAGTGACTCGACAGGTTTATACACTGAAGCTTTCTTT. Protein sequence: CATSDSTGLYTEAFF.

This rearrangement joins TRBV13 to TRBJ1-6; possibly TRBD1 for D (5 bases). Looked up from germline, CDR1 is PRHDT and CDR2 is FYEKMQ (reference sequence). Deletions cut 0 bases from V and 9 bases from J, with 18 bases between. The CDR3 has 17 residues. Here the CDR3 reads CASSLGGDAGGISPLHF. CDR3 DNA sequence: TGTGCCAGCAGCTTAGGAGGGGACGCCGGGGGAATTTCACCCCTCCACTTT.

Comment on this clonotype: A much larger clone differs from this one at a single base, so this may be a read error. V usage is TRBV30 and J usage is TRBJ2-7; 10 bases align to TRBD2. This CDR3 spans 16 amino acids. Germline CDR1 is GTSNPN and CDR2 is SVGIG (reference sequence). The trim removed 0 bases at V and 5 bases at J, leaving 10 bases unmatched. Written as DNA, the CDR3 is TGTGCCTGGAGTGTATACGGGCTAGCGGGGGAGCACGAGCAGTACTTC. This sequence encodes CAWSVYGLAGEHEQYF.

This clonotype was seen only a few times. This rearrangement joins TRBV6-1 to TRBJ1-6; D might be TRBD1 (6 bases). This CDR3 is 17 amino acids long. The V and J ends lost 7 bases and 6 bases respectively, with 22 bases between them. Germline V gene data show CDR1 as MNHNS and CDR2 as SASEGT. The CDR3 is CASTPSGTHNFNSPLHF. The CDR3 DNA is TGTGCCAGCACCCCCTCCGGGACACATAATTTTAATTCACCCCTCCACTTT.

The table lists this clonotype with many counts. V is TRBV3-1 and J is TRBJ1-4, with TRBD1 identical over 7 bases. The CDR3 has 15 amino acids. Germline lookup yields CDR1 LGHDT and CDR2 YNNKEL (reference sequence). The V gene end was trimmed by 4 bases and the J gene end by 7 bases; junction bases not matched to a gene: 9. CDR3 region: CASSRQQGTSEKLFF. CDR3 nucleotides: TGTGCCAGCAGCCGCCAACAGGGGACAAGTGAAAAACTGTTTTTT.

This clonotype occurred many times. The chain joins TRBV6-1 to TRBJ1-5; TRBD1 is a possible D gene (6 bases). Germline V gene lookup returns CDR1 MNHNS and CDR2 SASEGT. Between the trimmed V and J ends, which lost 5 bases and 7 bases, there was a span of 15 bases. The CDR3 sequence is 14 residues long. In nucleotides, the CDR3 is TGTGCCAGCAGTTTCGACAGGTTGGGACAGCCCCAGCATTTT. This translates into CASSFDRLGQPQHF.

This clonotype was counted only a few times. The gene calls are TRBV18 and TRBJ1-2; TRBD1 agrees at 8 bases. The CDR3 consists of 15 residues. Trimming removed 4 bases from V and 2 bases from J; junction bases left unmatched: 6. CDR1 is KGHSH, CDR2 LQKENI, per germline. CDR3 bases: TGTGCCAGCTCACTAGTGGGACAGGACAACTATGGCTACACCTTC. It codes for CASSLVGQDNYGYTF.

Many counts were recorded for this clonotype. This chain connects TRBV6-1 to TRBJ1-5; maybe TRBD1 (6 bases). This CDR3 comprises 17 residues. Looked up from germline, CDR1 is MNHNS and CDR2 is SASEGT. With 6 bases removed from V and 0 bases from J, the gap between germline ends came to 18 bases. CDR3 in DNA: TGTGCCAGCAGCCCTGCCTCGGGGGCGGGTAGCAATCAGCCCCAGCATTTT. Protein: CASSPASGAGSNQPQHF.

J is TRBJ1-5 and V is TRBV7-8; 7 bases are shared with TRBD1. The germline CDR1 and CDR2 sequences are SGHVS and FQNEAQ. V dropped 4 bases and J dropped 6; count of bases not matched to a gene: 9. CDR3 length: 15 residues. The CDR3 DNA follows: TGTGCCAGCAGCTCGACAGGGCCGGTTGCTCAGCCCCAGCATTTT. It encodes CASSSTGPVAQPQHF.

Many counts were recorded for this clonotype. This sequence joins TRBV3-1 and TRBJ2-5; tentatively, D is TRBD2 (6 bases). This CDR3 is built from 12 residues. Trimming left V 0 bases short and J 13 bases short, with 12 bases between. Germline V lookup: CDR1 LGHDT, CDR2 YNNKEL (reference sequence). In DNA, the CDR3 is TGTGCCAGCAGCCAAGAAGGGACCGGGGGGTACTTC. It specifies CASSQEGTGGYF.

Many counts were recorded for this clonotype. V usage is TRBV20-1 and J usage is TRBJ2-7; 11 bases match TRBD2. With V trimmed by 5 bases and J by 2 bases, 5 bases remained unmatched. Germline CDR1 is DFQATT and CDR2 is SNEGSKA (reference sequence). This CDR3 has 14 amino acids. CDR3 protein: CSAPGTSGTYEQYF. In nucleotides, the CDR3 is TGCAGTGCTCCCGGGACTAGCGGTACCTACGAGCAGTACTTC.

V usage is TRBV9 and J usage is TRBJ2-5; D gene uncertain. Trimming removed 0 bases at V and 4 bases at J, with 7 bases between. Germline V gene sequence: CDR1 SGDLS, CDR2 YYNGEE. This CDR3 region has 13 residues. The CDR3 reads CASSVEGIETQYF. The DNA for the CDR3 is TGTGCCAGCAGCGTAGAAGGCATAGAGACCCAGTACTTC.

Ten or more counts support this clonotype. The chain employs TRBV3-1 and TRBJ2-3; D may match TRBD1 or TRBD2 (5 bases each). Per germline, CDR1 LGHDT and CDR2 YNNKEL (reference sequence). CDR3 length equals 17 residues. Trimming removed 1 base at V and 1 base at J, with 15 bases between. As DNA, the CDR3 is TGTGCCAGCAGCCAAGTGGATCGGGGACCACGCACAGATACGCAGTATTTT. Translation: CASSQVDRGPRTDTQYF.

V gene TRBV7-9 combines with J gene TRBJ1-5, with 11 bases identical to TRBD1. The CDR3 length is 17 residues. Germline CDR1 and CDR2: SEHNR and FQNEAQ (reference sequence). V lost 5 bases to trimming and J lost 2 bases; unmatched junction nucleotides: 8. The CDR3 is CASSLGTGGLGNQPQHF. The CDR3 bases are TGTGCCAGCAGCCTCGGGACAGGGGGACTAGGCAATCAGCCCCAGCATTTT. Full variable domain (rest looked up from reference TRBV7-9 and TRBJ1-5): DTGVSQNPRHKITKRGQNVTFRCDPISEHNRLYWYRQTLGQGPEFLTYFQNEAQLEKSRLLSDRFSAERPKGSFSTLEIQRTEQGDSAMYLCASSLGTGGLGNQPQHFGDGTRLSIL.

This clonotype has only a few counts. The V and J genes are TRBV19 and TRBJ2-3, with 7 bases lining up with TRBD2. This CDR3 comprises 16 residues. V shed 7 bases and J 0 bases; nucleotides not matched to a gene: 10. Germline V gene data show CDR1 as LNHDA and CDR2 as SQIVND (reference sequence). The CDR3 loop reads CASIGIAGDSTDTQYF. CDR3 DNA: TGTGCCAGTATTGGGATAGCGGGTGATAGCACAGATACGCAGTATTTT.

The genes are TRBV29-1 and TRBJ2-3, with 12 bases that match TRBD2. Germline-derived CDR1 and CDR2 are SQVTM and ANQGSEA. The CDR3 is 18 residues long. The V segment lost 6 bases and the J segment 0 bases; nucleotides outside the gene matches: 13. The CDR3 protein is CSVAYTSGTSGSTDTQYF. The DNA of the CDR3 is TGCAGCGTCGCCTATACTTCCGGGACTAGCGGGAGCACAGATACGCAGTATTTT.

The rearrangement uses TRBV4-1 and TRBJ2-7; D is uncertain. The V gene lost 4 bases and the J gene lost 2 bases, with 12 bases spanning the gap. There are 14 residues in the CDR3. Germline loops: CDR1 MGHRA, CDR2 YSYEKL. This chain's CDR3 is CASSPAGEAYEQYF. CDR3 in DNA: TGCGCCAGCAGCCCCGCTGGGGAAGCCTACGAGCAGTACTTC.

This chain uses TRBV12-5 with TRBJ1-1; TRBD1 matches at 7 bases. The CDR3 is 15 amino acids. Germline loops: CDR1 LGHNT, CDR2 FRNRAP. V was clipped by 6 bases and J by 1 base; unmatched bases: 8. The CDR3 DNA follows: TGTGCTAGTGGCCTAGGGACAGCTGGGAACACTGAAGCTTTCTTT. Encoded protein: CASGLGTAGNTEAFF.

In this sample, this clonotype turned up a few times. The chain carries TRBV20-1 and TRBJ2-3; 8 bases align to TRBD1. V shed 4 bases and J 5 bases; nucleotides not matched to a gene: 8. Germline CDR1 and CDR2: DFQATT and SNEGSKA (reference sequence). The CDR3 runs 14 residues. CDR3: CSAIPDRGVDTQYF. The CDR3 DNA reads TGCAGTGCTATTCCTGACAGGGGTGTAGATACGCAGTATTTT.

V is TRBV16 and J is TRBJ2-1; 8 bases agree with TRBD1. The CDR3 is 14 amino acids. Trimming removed 5 bases from V and 5 bases from J; junction bases left unmatched: 5. CDR1 KGHSY and CDR2 FQNENV come from the germline V gene. In nucleotides, the CDR3 is TGTGCCAGCAGCGGAGAGACAGGGGACAATGAGCAGTTCTTC. It encodes CASSGETGDNEQFF.

This clonotype has ten or more counts. The chain uses TRBV11-2 and TRBJ1-6, with D uncertain. CDR1 SGHAT and CDR2 FQNNGV come from the germline V gene. This CDR3 has 12 amino acids. The V end was cut by 5 bases, the J end by 7 bases, with 6 bases between. DNA of the CDR3: TGTGCCAGCAGCCTACTCAATTCACCCCTCCACTTT. Translation: CASSLLNSPLHF.

V is TRBV6-2 or TRBV6-3 and J is TRBJ2-3; TRBD1 matches 7 bases. The CDR3 is 15 amino acids. Trimming took 1 base from V and 1 from J; bases not matched to a gene: 2. Germline V gene sequence: CDR1 MNHEY, CDR2 SVGEGT. The CDR3 is CASSYWDRGTDTQYF. CDR3 in DNA: TGTGCCAGCAGTTACTGGGACAGAGGCACAGATACGCAGTATTTT.

This clonotype came up many times. The chain combines TRBV7-3 with TRBJ2-1; TRBD1 or TRBD2 may be the D gene (7 bases each). The germline CDR1 and CDR2 sequences are SGHTA and FQGTGA. The CDR3 is made up of 17 amino acids. Between the trimmed V and J ends, which lost 5 bases and 0 bases, there was a span of 17 bases. The CDR3 nucleotides read TGTGCCAGCAGCCTGGGGACAGCGGGGAGCTCCTACAATGAGCAGTTCTTC. Translating it yields CASSLGTAGSSYNEQFF.

This clonotype was counted at least ten times. The chain carries TRBV20-1 and TRBJ2-5; 8 bases map to TRBD1. The CDR3 has 13 residues. CDR1 is DFQATT, CDR2 SNEGSKA, per germline (reference sequence). Unmatched junction bases numbered 8, after V lost 6 bases and J lost 5 bases. The CDR3 DNA sequence: TGCAGTGCAGCAGGACAGGGTGGGGAGACCCAGTACTTC. Its translation: CSAAGQGGETQYF.

This clonotype was seen a handful of times. The chain employs TRBV5-5 and TRBJ1-2, with no clear D. The CDR3 totals 14 residues. Germline lookup yields CDR1 SGHKS and CDR2 YYEKEE (reference sequence). With 1 base removed from V and 7 bases from J, the gap between germline ends came to 14 bases. CDR3 sequence reads: CASSLLDLLVGYTF. For the CDR3, the DNA is TGTGCCAGCAGCTTGTTGGACCTACTTGTTGGCTACACCTTC.

Ten or more counts support this clonotype. The rearrangement links TRBV5-1 to TRBJ2-3, with 8 bases that match TRBD2. J gave up 5 bases and V 3 bases, and 5 bases lay outside the gene matches. The CDR3 totals 14 residues. Germline V gives CDR1 SGHRS, CDR2 YFSETQ. CDR3 protein: CASSSGRAEDTQYF. The DNA for the CDR3 is TGCGCCAGCAGCTCCGGGAGGGCGGAAGATACGCAGTATTTT.

In this sample, this clonotype turned up many times. The rearrangement uses TRBV20-1 and TRBJ1-2; D possibly corresponds to TRBD1 (6 bases). Trimming took off 6 bases at V and 4 bases at J, with 21 bases between the two ends. Germline V lookup: CDR1 DFQATT, CDR2 SNEGSKA (reference sequence). This CDR3 contains 15 residues. The CDR3 reads CSATAETGDFYGYTF. CDR3 coding DNA: TGCAGTGCGACCGCCGAGACAGGCGATTTCTATGGCTACACCTTC.